A selection of T cell receptor beta chains follows, all from one sample in a study of human T cells and chemical hapten exposure. In TCRdb, the RACE reads were re-called with MiXCR into one record per CDR3 protein. The sample lists 360,000 or so distinct CDR3 sequences; over 6% were seen once. The sample consisted of whole blood, taken in connection with sensitization to the hapten diphenylcyclopropenone (DPC). The source of these receptors is a young woman with alopecia areata. Some clones in this sample may be carry-over from other donors' samples. Each CDR3 is given with its conserved first and last residue. A D gene is named only where the DNA matches it firmly. Clone size is not always given. Where it is, it says once, few, many or a class for expanded clones.

V: TRBV6-5
size: .
D: .
J: TRBJ1-1
DNA: TGTGCCAGCAGTTACTCGTTGACAGCCTCGAACACTGAAGCTTTCTTT
CDR3: CASSYSLTASNTEAFF

V: TRBV6-2/TRBV6-3
size: .
D: .
J: TRBJ2-5
DNA: TGTGCCAGCAGTGCGCGGGGAGGACGGTTGGAGACCCAGTACTTC
CDR3: CASSARGGRLETQYF

V: TRBV5-5
size: few
D: .
J: TRBJ2-5
DNA: TGTGCCAGCAGCTTGGTGTCGGGGTTTGGGTCAGAGACCCAGTACTTC
CDR3: CASSLVSGFGSETQYF

V: TRBV6-6
size: few
D: TRBD1
J: TRBJ1-2
DNA: TGTGCCAGCAGCCCCGCCAGGGGGATCAACTATGGCTACACCTTC
CDR3: CASSPARGINYGYTF

V: TRBV4-2
size: many
D: .
J: TRBJ1-2
DNA: TGTGCCAGCAGCCCCCGGGGGCAGGGAAACCTGTTGGGCTACACCTTC
CDR3: CASSPRGQGNLLGYTF

V: TRBV6-2/TRBV6-3
size: few
D: .
J: TRBJ1-1
DNA: TGTGCCAGCAGTAAGACCGTCATGAACACTGAAGCTTTCTTT
CDR3: CASSKTVMNTEAFF

V: TRBV5-5
size: .
D: .
J: TRBJ2-2
DNA: TGTGCCAGCAGCGCACCGGGACGGCTAACCGGGGAGCTGTTTTTT
CDR3: CASSAPGRLTGELFF

V: TRBV7-8
size: few
D: .
J: TRBJ2-1
DNA: TGTGCCAGCAGCTTCTTTAAGGGACCCTACAATGAGCAGTTCTTC
CDR3: CASSFFKGPYNEQFF

V: TRBV25-1
size: few
D: .
J: TRBJ2-7
DNA: TGTGCCAGCAGGGGGTGGGGGTCCGAGCAGTACTTC
CDR3: CASRGWGSEQYF

V: TRBV6-5
size: many
D: .
J: TRBJ1-6
DNA: TGTGCCAGCAGTTACTCCAGGTTTAGCTCCTATAATTCACCCCTCCACTTT
CDR3: CASSYSRFSSYNSPLHF

V: TRBV7-9
size: few
D: .
J: TRBJ2-6
DNA: TGTGCCAGCACGGGTTCTGGGGCCAACGTCCTGACTTTC
CDR3: CASTGSGANVLTF

V: TRBV5-1
size: many
D: .
J: TRBJ1-4
DNA: TGCGCCAGCAGCTTGGGACCTGTGAGAGAAAAACTGTTTTTT
CDR3: CASSLGPVREKLFF

V: TRBV28
size: many
D: .
J: TRBJ2-7
DNA: TGTGCCAGCACAGGGGACAATTTCTACGAGCAGTACTTC
CDR3: CASTGDNFYEQYF

V: TRBV4-2
size: .
D: TRBD2
J: TRBJ2-1
DNA: TGTGCCAGCAGCCAAGACGGGCGGGGGGGCCAACACAATGAGCAGTTCTTC
CDR3: CASSQDGRGGQHNEQFF

V: TRBV6-2/TRBV6-3
size: many
D: .
J: TRBJ1-1
DNA: TGTGCCAGCCGAATCGCAACCAGGGGAGGGACTGAAGCTTTCTTT
CDR3: CASRIATRGGTEAFF

V: TRBV10-3
size: many
D: .
J: TRBJ2-7
DNA: TGTGCCATCAGTGAGTCGGCAGGCCCCTACGAGCAGTACTTC
CDR3: CAISESAGPYEQYF

V: TRBV12-3/TRBV12-4
size: few
D: .
J: TRBJ2-7
DNA: TGTGCCAGCGAAAGCCCTGGGACCTACGAGCAGTACTTC
CDR3: CASESPGTYEQYF

V: TRBV6-5
size: many
D: .
J: TRBJ1-4
DNA: TGTGCCAGCAGTTACTCGATCGACCGCACTCTTAATGAAAAACTGTTTTTT
CDR3: CASSYSIDRTLNEKLFF

V: TRBV9
size: .
D: TRBD2
J: TRBJ2-3
DNA: TGTGCCAGCGGCCGCACTAGCGGGGCACGCACAGATACGCAGTATTTT
CDR3: CASGRTSGARTDTQYF

V: TRBV12-3/TRBV12-4
size: many
D: .
J: TRBJ2-1
DNA: TGTGCCAGCACCCTATTGGGAAACAATGAGCAGTTCTTC
CDR3: CASTLLGNNEQFF

V: TRBV19
size: few
D: .
J: TRBJ2-4
DNA: TGTGCCAGTAGTATTGGCGCAGCCAAAAACATTCAGTACTTC
CDR3: CASSIGAAKNIQYF

V: TRBV12-3/TRBV12-4
size: few
D: .
J: TRBJ2-3
DNA: TGTGCCAGCAGTTTAGGACTAGTCGTCACAGATACGCAGTATTTT
CDR3: CASSLGLVVTDTQYF

V: TRBV7-2
size: .
D: TRBD1
J: TRBJ1-4
DNA: TGTGCCAGCAGCAGGACAGGGGGATTGCAGTTTTTT
CDR3: CASSRTGGLQFF

V: TRBV4-3
size: many
D: .
J: TRBJ1-5
DNA: TGCGCCAGCAGCCTCCTCCTAGGGGATAGCAATCAGCCCCAGCATTTT
CDR3: CASSLLLGDSNQPQHF

V: TRBV29-1
size: .
D: .
J: TRBJ2-3
DNA: TGCAGCGTTGAGGCCCAGGAGAGGGATACGCAGTATTTT
CDR3: CSVEAQERDTQYF

V: TRBV12-3/TRBV12-4
size: .
D: TRBD2
J: TRBJ2-3
DNA: TGTGCCAGCACCATAGCGGGGACCCCAGATACGCAGTATTTT
CDR3: CASTIAGTPDTQYF

V: TRBV6-5
size: many
D: .
J: TRBJ1-6
DNA: TGTGCCAGCAGCAGGACAGCTTTTCTTGATAATTCACCCCTCCACTTT
CDR3: CASSRTAFLDNSPLHF

V: TRBV3-1
size: few
D: .
J: TRBJ1-3
DNA: TGTGCCAGCAGCCGACAGCACTCTGGAAACACCATATATTTT
CDR3: CASSRQHSGNTIYF

V: TRBV28
size: few
D: TRBD1
J: TRBJ2-5
DNA: TGTGCCAGCAGTTCGCCCGGGACAGCCATGGGGACCCAGTACTTC
CDR3: CASSSPGTAMGTQYF

V: TRBV7-9
size: few
D: .
J: TRBJ2-1
DNA: TGTGCCAGCAGCTCCCCGGAATCTCGCTCCTATGAGCAGTTCTTC
CDR3: CASSSPESRSYEQFF

V: TRBV6-1
size: .
D: .
J: TRBJ2-3
DNA: TGTGCCAGCAGCGGGCTGGGGGGAGATACGCAGTATTTT
CDR3: CASSGLGGDTQYF

V: TRBV20-1
size: many
D: .
J: TRBJ2-3
DNA: TGCAGTGTCAGACAAGGGGCAGATACGCAGTATTTT
CDR3: CSVRQGADTQYF

V: TRBV15
size: .
D: .
J: TRBJ2-1
DNA: TGTGCCACCAGCAGAGAGGCGTGGGGCAATGAGCAGTTCTTC
CDR3: CATSREAWGNEQFF

V: TRBV4-1
size: few
D: .
J: TRBJ2-1
DNA: TGCGCCAGCAGCCAAGAGAGAATCAATGAGCAGTTCTTC
CDR3: CASSQERINEQFF

V: TRBV5-1
size: .
D: .
J: TRBJ2-7
DNA: TGCGCCAGCAGCCCCCAGGCGGCAATGAGCGACGAGTGGTACTTC
CDR3: CASSPQAAMSDEWYF

V: TRBV3-1
size: .
D: .
J: TRBJ1-2
DNA: TGTGCCAGCAGCCAAGGTCCTGGGTTTTGGTATGGCTACACCTTC
CDR3: CASSQGPGFWYGYTF

V: TRBV20-1
size: .
D: TRBD2
J: TRBJ2-3
DNA: TGCAGTGCTAGAACCGGACTAGTCACAGATACGCAGTATTTT
CDR3: CSARTGLVTDTQYF

V: TRBV4-1
size: few
D: .
J: TRBJ2-7
DNA: TGCGCCAGCAGCCAAGGACCGAAAGACGAGCAGTACTTC
CDR3: CASSQGPKDEQYF

V: TRBV28
size: few
D: TRBD2
J: TRBJ2-7
DNA: TGTGCCAGCAGTTTCCGGGGGGTAGGGGAGCAGTACTTC
CDR3: CASSFRGVGEQYF

V: TRBV6-6
size: many
D: .
J: TRBJ1-1
DNA: TGTGCCAGCAGTTACACGGGACTAGGGGGACTTGAAGCTTTCTTT
CDR3: CASSYTGLGGLEAFF

V: TRBV5-5
size: few
D: TRBD2
J: TRBJ2-3
DNA: TGTGCCAGCAGCTTTCTTAGCGGGGGCATCACAGATACGCAGTATTTT
CDR3: CASSFLSGGITDTQYF

V: TRBV6-2/TRBV6-3
size: few
D: .
J: TRBJ1-6
DNA: TGTGCCAGCACACAACTGATCGACAGCCTCAATTCACCCCTCCACTTT
CDR3: CASTQLIDSLNSPLHF

V: TRBV3-1
size: .
D: .
J: TRBJ2-7
DNA: TGTGCCAGCAGCCAGGCCACAGTCTACGAGCAGTACTTC
CDR3: CASSQATVYEQYF

V: TRBV28
size: many
D: .
J: TRBJ2-3
DNA: TGTGCCAGCAGCCCATCGTTTAGCACAGATACGCAGTATTTT
CDR3: CASSPSFSTDTQYF

V: TRBV20-1
size: .
D: TRBD2
J: TRBJ2-1
DNA: TGCAGTGCTAGCTCGGCTAGCGGGGACTCCTACAATGAGCAGTTCTTC
CDR3: CSASSASGDSYNEQFF

V: TRBV28
size: many
D: .
J: TRBJ1-5
DNA: TGTGCCAGCAGCCCCGCGGCCCAGCCCCAGCATTTT
CDR3: CASSPAAQPQHF

V: TRBV16
size: many
D: TRBD1
J: TRBJ1-2
DNA: TGTGCCAGCAGCCACAGACAGGGGGGAAGCTATGGCTACACCTTC
CDR3: CASSHRQGGSYGYTF

V: TRBV10-3
size: many
D: TRBD1
J: TRBJ2-7
DNA: TGTGCCATCAGTGAGCTTGCAGGGGGTAAGGTCCACGAGCAGTACTTC
CDR3: CAISELAGGKVHEQYF

V: TRBV18
size: few
D: TRBD1
J: TRBJ1-5
DNA: TGTGCCAGCTCACCACAGACAGGGTCAGGCCAGCCCCAGCATTTT
CDR3: CASSPQTGSGQPQHF

V: TRBV4-3
size: few
D: .
J: TRBJ1-4
DNA: TGCGCCAGCAGCCAAGATTCGGCGGTTTTCAGAGAAAAACTGTTTTTT
CDR3: CASSQDSAVFREKLFF

V: TRBV5-1
size: many
D: TRBD2
J: TRBJ2-1
DNA: TGCGCCAGCAGCTCAGCGGGGCCGCAGTACAATGAGCAGTTCTTC
CDR3: CASSSAGPQYNEQFF

V: TRBV10-3
size: .
D: .
J: TRBJ2-7
DNA: TGTGCCATCTCACAGGTGCCTTCCTACGAGCAGTACTTC
CDR3: CAISQVPSYEQYF

V: TRBV12-3/TRBV12-4
size: many
D: TRBD1
J: TRBJ1-2
DNA: TGTGCCATCCCGCAGGGGGGCTATGGCTACACCTTC
CDR3: CAIPQGGYGYTF

V: TRBV12-3/TRBV12-4
size: .
D: .
J: TRBJ2-3
DNA: TGTGCCAGCAGTAGGCAAGCGGTTACAGATACGCAGTATTTT
CDR3: CASSRQAVTDTQYF

V: TRBV6-2/TRBV6-3
size: few
D: .
J: TRBJ1-1
DNA: TGTGCCAGCAGTTACGGTCGGACAAGGGAAGCTTTCTTT
CDR3: CASSYGRTREAFF

V: TRBV6-5
size: .
D: .
J: TRBJ1-3
DNA: TGTGCCAGCAGTTACGGGGACGGCGTAGGAAACACCATATATTTT
CDR3: CASSYGDGVGNTIYF

V: TRBV6-1
size: .
D: .
J: TRBJ1-1
DNA: TGTGCCAGCTTCAGCTTGGTGAACACTGAAGCTTTCTTT
CDR3: CASFSLVNTEAFF

V: TRBV7-9
size: many
D: .
J: TRBJ2-7
DNA: TGTGCCAGCAGCGACGGGCGGTACGAGCAGTACTTC
CDR3: CASSDGRYEQYF